Following are 20 T cell receptor beta chains from one sample sequenced in a study of B cell selection in AIRE deficiency. The sorted conventional CD4 T cells were gated as CD4+CD127+. Only in-frame clones appear in the TCRdb table, and some are missing; sequencing was by immunoSEQ multiplex PCR. The table has tens of thousands of clones, 96% seen once. The sequenced material came from CD4+CD127+ conventional T cells sorted from PBMCs. Source of these receptors: a human donor in good health.

V gene TRBV7-9 combines with J gene TRBJ2-5; the match to TRBD2 covers 8 bases. Germline CDR1 is SEHNR and CDR2 is FQNEAQ (reference sequence). The V gene end was trimmed by 1 base and the J gene end by 2 bases; junction bases not matched to a gene: 6. The CDR3 has 16 residues. The CDR3 protein is CASSLDPGGRQETQYF. For the CDR3, the DNA is TGTGCCAGCAGCTTAGACCCGGGAGGGAGACAAGAGACCCAGTACTTC.

The chain combines TRBV27 with TRBJ2-3; D gene ambiguous. V was pared by 1 base and J by 3 bases, with 5 bases between. The CDR3 sequence is 13 residues long. Germline V gene lookup returns CDR1 MNHEY and CDR2 SMNVEV (reference sequence). The CDR3 spells CASSLWVTDTQYF. The CDR3 region has the DNA TGTGCCAGCAGTTTATGGGTGACAGATACGCAGTATTTT.

The rearrangement uses TRBV7-6 and TRBJ1-4; D perhaps matches TRBD1 (6 bases). CDR3 length: 15 residues. The V and J ends lost 4 bases and 5 bases respectively, with 14 bases between them. CDR1 is SGHVS and CDR2 is FNYEAQ in the germline V gene. CDR3 residues: CASSSGQNTNEKLFF. In DNA, the CDR3 is TGTGCCAGCAGCTCCGGACAGAATACGAATGAAAAACTGTTTTTT.

V usage is TRBV7-2 and J usage is TRBJ2-1, with 10 bases that match TRBD2. CDR3 size: 17 residues. The V segment lost 4 bases and the J segment 4 bases; nucleotides outside the gene matches: 10. The germline gives CDR1 SGHTA, CDR2 FQGNSA. CDR3: CASSSPQRLAGYNEQFF. CDR3 nucleotides: TGTGCCAGCAGCTCCCCCCAGCGACTAGCGGGTTACAATGAGCAGTTCTTC.

The chain recombines TRBV5-8 with TRBJ1-4, with D possibly matching TRBD1 (5 bases). The length of the CDR3 is 16 residues. V lost 0 bases to trimming and J lost 2 bases, with 11 bases between them. Germline lookup yields CDR1 SGHTS and CDR2 YDEGEE. CDR3 DNA sequence: TGTGCCAGCAGCTTGGTGATGGGGGGGACTAATGAAAAACTGTTTTTT. Residues: CASSLVMGGTNEKLFF.

The J gene is TRBJ1-1, the V gene TRBV11-3, with D perhaps matching TRBD1 (6 bases). The germline V and J ends were trimmed by 5 bases and 4 bases, with 17 bases remaining between them. CDR3 size: 15 residues. The germline V gene encodes CDR1 SGHNT and CDR2 YENEEA. The CDR3 loop reads CASSQTGGARTEAFF. DNA of the CDR3: TGTGCCAGCAGCCAGACGGGGGGGGCACGCACTGAAGCTTTCTTT. The full variable domain, with the rest looked up from reference TRBV11-3 and TRBJ1-1, is EAGVVQSPRYKIIEKKQPVAFWCNPISGHNTLYWYLQNLGQGPELLIRYENEEAVDDSQLPKDRFSAERLKGVDSTLKIQPAELGDSAVYLCASSQTGGARTEAFFGQGTRLTVV.

The CDR3 loop is CASSQRTSGRRYEQYF. For the CDR3, the DNA is TGTGCCAGCAGCCAGCGGACTAGCGGGAGACGATACGAGCAGTACTTC. V gene TRBV7-2 combines with J gene TRBJ2-7, with 13 bases identical to TRBD2. CDR1 and CDR2 (germline): SGHTA, FQGNSA. The CDR3 runs 16 residues. With V trimmed by 5 bases and J by 4 bases, 8 bases remained unmatched.

The table lists this clone with a count of one. The chain uses TRBV30 and TRBJ2-1; D unclear. CDR3 size: 13 residues. Per the germline V gene, CDR1 is GTSNPN and CDR2 is SVGIG (reference sequence). Trimming cost V 3 bases and J 9 bases, with 15 bases left between them. The chain's CDR3 is CAWSRLSVSEQFF. CDR3 coding DNA: TGTGCCTGGAGCCGGTTGAGCGTCAGTGAGCAGTTCTTC.

DNA for the CDR3: TGTGCCAGCAGCTTAGCGGGGCAGGAGTATTCACCCCTCCACTTT. Translated, it gives CASSLAGQEYSPLHF. The V call is TRBV7-2, the J call TRBJ1-6; weak D call: TRBD1 (5 bases). This CDR3 is 15 amino acids long. Trimming stripped 0 bases from V and 8 bases from J, with 11 bases between. Germline CDR1 SGHTA, CDR2 FQGNSA.

This sequence joins TRBV4-1 and TRBJ2-3, with D unresolved. The CDR3 runs to 13 residues. Per the germline V gene, CDR1 is MGHRA and CDR2 is YSYEKL. The ends were cut back, 4 bases at V and 0 bases at J, with 5 bases in the middle. CDR3 in amino acids: CASSRSSTDTQYF. In DNA, the CDR3 is TGCGCCAGCAGCCGTTCGAGCACAGATACGCAGTATTTT.

The chain recombines TRBV7-9 with TRBJ2-1; 7 bases are shared with TRBD1. Losses at the gene ends were 5 bases for V and 3 bases for J; bases not matched to a gene: 4. Germline lookup yields CDR1 SEHNR and CDR2 FQNEAQ (reference sequence). CDR3 length equals 14 residues. The CDR3 DNA sequence: TGTGCCAGCAGCAAAACAGGGGACTACAATGAGCAGTTCTTC. Protein product: CASSKTGDYNEQFF.

This sequence joins TRBV27 and TRBJ2-6; D may correspond to TRBD1 or TRBD2 (5 bases each). This CDR3 spans 17 amino acids. Deletions cut 5 bases from V and 4 bases from J, with 18 bases between. CDR1 and CDR2 from the germline V gene are MNHEY and SMNVEV (reference sequence). CDR3 nucleotides: TGTGCCAGCAGTCGCGACCTAATGGGGGACGGGGCCAACGTCCTGACTTTC. This gives the protein CASSRDLMGDGANVLTF. Full variable domain (remainder filled in from reference TRBV27 and TRBJ2-6): EAQVTQNPRYLITVTGKKLTVTCSQNMNHEYMSWYRQDPGLGLRQIYYSMNVEVTDKGDVPEGYKVSRKEKRNFPLILESPSPNQTSLYFCASSRDLMGDGANVLTFGAGSRLTVL.

This clone has a handful of counts. The CDR3 here is CASSRDPGEQYF. CDR3 nucleotide sequence: TGTGCCAGCAGCAGGGACCCGGGGGAGCAGTACTTC. The chain has TRBV5-8 and TRBJ2-7, with D perhaps being TRBD1 or TRBD2 (5 bases each). The V and J ends lost 4 bases and 7 bases respectively, with 12 bases between them. Germline loops: CDR1 SGHTS, CDR2 YDEGEE. This CDR3 region has 12 residues.

This clone appeared once. This sequence joins TRBV6-4 and TRBJ1-6, with TRBD1 matching 8 bases. Germline V lookup: CDR1 MRHNA, CDR2 SNTAGT. CDR3 length equals 15 residues. V was clipped by 2 bases and J by 6 bases; unmatched bases: 3. The CDR3 sequence: CASSDDDRGNSPLHF. DNA for the CDR3: TGTGCCAGCAGTGACGACGACAGGGGTAATTCACCCCTCCACTTT.

The V gene is TRBV29-1, the J gene TRBJ2-5; D is possibly TRBD1 (5 bases). The CDR3 runs to 11 residues. The germline V gene has CDR1 SQVTM and CDR2 ANQGSEA. Trimming shortened V by 2 bases and J by 4 bases, and 5 bases separated the two germline ends. Here the CDR3 reads CSVERGETQYF. The CDR3 DNA reads as TGCAGCGTTGAAAGGGGAGAGACCCAGTACTTC.

The chain couples TRBV5-1 to TRBJ2-3; D might be TRBD1 or TRBD2, each matching 5 bases. V lost 3 bases, J lost 6 bases, and 14 bases lay in between. In germline, CDR1 is SGHRS, CDR2 YFSETQ. The CDR3 runs to 14 residues. The chain's CDR3 is CASSSGTLDDTQYF. Written as DNA, the CDR3 is TGCGCCAGCAGCTCCGGGACCCTGGACGATACGCAGTATTTT.

The chain has TRBV7-2 and TRBJ2-4; D possibly matches TRBD1 or TRBD2 (5 bases each). V dropped 1 base and J dropped 5 bases, with 18 bases sitting between them. Germline V CDR1 and CDR2: SGHTA, FQGNSA. CDR3 length equals 17 residues. The CDR3 protein is CASSLVPTGVGENIQYF. In DNA form, the CDR3 reads TGTGCCAGCAGCTTAGTCCCGACTGGTGTGGGGGAAAACATTCAGTACTTC.

The rearrangement uses TRBV7-9 and TRBJ2-7, with D perhaps matching TRBD1 or TRBD2 (6 bases each). V was clipped by 1 base and J by 2 bases, with 12 bases between them. This CDR3 spans 15 amino acids. From germline, CDR1 is SEHNR and CDR2 FQNEAQ (reference sequence). CDR3 sequence reads: CASSLEGGHTYEQYF. CDR3 DNA sequence: TGTGCCAGCAGCTTAGAGGGGGGCCACACCTACGAGCAGTACTTC.

As for this clone: The junction departs from germline at one end; a sequencing error may be responsible. The chain has TRBV4-1 and TRBJ1-4; D is ambiguous. Germline CDR1 MGHRA, CDR2 YSYEKL. This CDR3 spans 15 amino acids. The DNA for the CDR3 is TGCGCCAGCAGCCAAGGGGCTATAACTAATGAAAAACTGCTTTTT. It encodes CASSQGAITNEKLLF.

Here the CDR3 reads CASSSKFREFILYNEQFF. CDR3 bases: TGTGCCAGCAGCTCTAAATTTCGGGAATTTATACTATACAATGAGCAGTTCTTC. The rearrangement joins TRBV7-9 to TRBJ2-1, with D maybe TRBD2 (5 bases). V was pared by 4 bases and J by 4 bases, with 23 bases between. The V gene's germline CDR1 is SEHNR and CDR2 FQNEAQ (reference sequence). This CDR3 has 18 residues.